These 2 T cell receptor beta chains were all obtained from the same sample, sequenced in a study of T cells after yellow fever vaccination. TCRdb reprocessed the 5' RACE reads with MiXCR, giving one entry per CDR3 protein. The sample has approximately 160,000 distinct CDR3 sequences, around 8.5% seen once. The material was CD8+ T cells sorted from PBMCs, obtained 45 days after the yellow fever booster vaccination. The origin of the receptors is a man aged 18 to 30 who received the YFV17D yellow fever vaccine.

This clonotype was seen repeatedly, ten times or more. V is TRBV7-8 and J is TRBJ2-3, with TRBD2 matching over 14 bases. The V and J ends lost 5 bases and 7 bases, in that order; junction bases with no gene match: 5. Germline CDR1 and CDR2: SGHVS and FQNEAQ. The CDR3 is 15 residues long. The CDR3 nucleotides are TGTGCCAGCAGCCCTGGGACTAGCGGGGGAAATACGCAGTATTTT. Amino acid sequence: CASSPGTSGGNTQYF. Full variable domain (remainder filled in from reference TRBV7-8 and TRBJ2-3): GAGVSQSPRYKVAKRGQDVALRCDPISGHVSLFWYQQALGQGPEFLTYFQNEAQLDKSGLPSDRFFAERPEGSVSTLKIQRTQQEDSAVYLCASSPGTSGGNTQYFGPGTRLTVL.

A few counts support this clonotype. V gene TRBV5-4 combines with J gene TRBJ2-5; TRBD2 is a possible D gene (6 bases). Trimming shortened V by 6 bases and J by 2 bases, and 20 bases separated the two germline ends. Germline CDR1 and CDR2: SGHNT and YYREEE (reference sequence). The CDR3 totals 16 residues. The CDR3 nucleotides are TGTGCCAGCACCCAGCTTGGCTCTGCGGGGCAAGAGACCCAGTACTTC. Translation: CASTQLGSAGQETQYF.